The TCR beta chain described here comes from a study of blood T cell repertoires in COVID-19. Whole-study context: PBMCs, B-cell-depleted T cells, or T cells were the source of the cDNA or gDNA that made up the material.

Measured with immunoSEQ multiplex PCR; TCRdb has only the in-frame clones, and not every one. The sample carries over 150,000 clones, 85% recorded once. CDR3 length: 16 residues. Germline lookup yields CDR1 SGHRS and CDR2 YFSETQ. Trimming cost V 0 bases and J 4 bases, with 11 bases left between them. The sequenced sample was peripheral blood. The clonotype was recovered from a woman aged 55-70 years with COVID-19, enrolled during active disease. The chain has TRBV5-1 and TRBJ2-6, with a possible D match to TRBD2 (5 bases). The CDR3 region is CASSLAPRGGANVLTF. CDR3 nucleotide sequence: TGCGCCAGCAGCTTGGCGCCTCGGGGAGGGGCCAACGTCCTGACTTTC.